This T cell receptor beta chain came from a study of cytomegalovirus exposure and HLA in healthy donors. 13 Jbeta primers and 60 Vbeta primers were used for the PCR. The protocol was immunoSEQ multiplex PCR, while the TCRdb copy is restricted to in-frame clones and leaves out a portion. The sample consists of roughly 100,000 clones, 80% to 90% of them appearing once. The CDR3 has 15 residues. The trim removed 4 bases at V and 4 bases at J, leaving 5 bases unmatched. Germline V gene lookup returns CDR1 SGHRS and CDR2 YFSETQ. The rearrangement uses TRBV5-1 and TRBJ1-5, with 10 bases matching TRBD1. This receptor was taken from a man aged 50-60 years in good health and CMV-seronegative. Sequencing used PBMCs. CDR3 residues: CASSTGQGFNQPQHF. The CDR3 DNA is TGCGCCAGCAGCACGGGACAGGGGTTTAATCAGCCCCAGCATTTT.